This T cell receptor beta chain was captured in a study of CD8 T cells in Susac syndrome. Study results and caveats: TCR sequencing and HLA analysis covered a relatively small number of individuals.

CDR3 size: 16 residues. CDR1 and CDR2 from the germline V gene are MNHNY and SVGAGI (reference sequence). After removal of 5 bases from V and 4 bases from J, the junction contained 8 bases not matched to a gene. An amount of RNA that ranged from roughly 0.5 to 1 ug was reverse transcribed with random hexamers. The CDR3 of TCR beta was amplified by immunoSEQ multiplex PCR across 54 Vbeta and 13 Jbeta. TCRdb processed the immunoSEQ multiplex PCR reads anew with MiXCR; each CDR3 protein has one entry. The sample contains some 120,000 distinct CDR3 sequences, approximately 90% of which appear only once. Treatment-naive patients with stable or active relapsing-remitting disease were the multiple sclerosis controls. TEMRA cells were FACS-enriched and CD8+ and CD4+ T cells negatively isolated. Note on this clonotype: Its antigen is not identified.

The receptor was isolated from a human donor with multiple sclerosis. Sequenced input: CD8+ T cells from PBMCs. The chain links TRBV6-6 to TRBJ1-3; 10 nucleotides agree with TRBD1. The CDR3 DNA sequence: TGTGCCAGCAGTCATCGGACAGGGGGTACGGGAAACACCATATATTTT. Translating gives CASSHRTGGTGNTIYF.